This T cell receptor (beta chain) was sequenced in a study of T cells after yellow fever vaccination. For TCR, cDNA came from 5'RACE template switching, which added a universal primer site and UMIs. TCRdb reprocessed the 5' RACE reads with MiXCR, giving one entry per CDR3 protein. The sample has approximately 330,000 distinct CDR3 sequences, around 12% seen once. The CDR3 extends over 13 amino acids. Germline lookup yields CDR1 SGHTA and CDR2 FQGNSA. V dropped 5 bases and J dropped 9 bases, with 11 bases sitting between them. Study-wide results and caveats: Booster samples showed a return of most primary-vaccination clones (around 96% CD4, about 85% CD8). Researchers cautioned that FACS-sorted repertoires could harbor abundant clonotypes contaminating from the bulk population.

Details on this clonotype: As yet, its antigen is unknown.

The rearrangement uses TRBV7-2 and TRBJ1-6; the D gene is possibly TRBD1 (6 bases). The source material was CD4+ T cells sorted from PBMCs, sampled 15 days after the yellow fever booster vaccination. The TCR sequence derives from a man in his late teens or twenties who received the YFV17D yellow fever vaccine. CDR3: CASSIGGSSPLHF. The CDR3 nucleotides are TGTGCCAGCAGCATAGGGGGAAGTTCACCCCTCCACTTT.